This T cell receptor (beta chain) was sequenced in a study of blood T cell repertoires in COVID-19. This CDR3 comprises 14 residues. CDR1 is SQVTM and CDR2 is ANQGSEA in the germline V gene. J was trimmed by 1 base and V by 5 bases; bases with no gene match: 5. The protocol was immunoSEQ multiplex PCR, while the TCRdb copy is restricted to in-frame clones and leaves out a portion. Found here are approximately 150,000 clones, about four fifths of them singletons; the top ten hold roughly 11%. This receptor was identified in a man aged 60 to 69 with active or convalescent COVID-19. The rearrangement joins TRBV29-1 to TRBJ2-1; TRBD2 matches 7 bases. The sample comprised peripheral blood. CDR3 residues: CSVCGGRSYNEQFF. In DNA form, the CDR3 reads TGCAGCGTTTGTGGCGGGAGATCCTACAATGAGCAGTTCTTC.